This passage covers 8 T cell receptor beta chains from one sample sequenced in a study of cytomegalovirus exposure and HLA in healthy donors (dated by TCRdb to the late 2010s). Preparation of the library involved the immunoSEQ multiplex PCR assay. The multiplex PCR relied on a mix of 60 forward primers for TCR Vbeta segments and 13 reverse primers for TCR Jbeta segments. In TCRdb, the immuneACCESS table is reduced to in-frame sequences with V and J assigned. These tables do not hold every clone; where another copy was compared, an unresolved V gene accounts for under half, and the others remain unexplained. The sample table lists tens of thousands of clones, around 49% of them with a count of one. Of the sample, 6.2% is held by the ten largest clones. Sample: PBMCs. Receptors were obtained from a woman in her thirties or forties in good health and CMV-seropositive.

The V gene is TRBV5-4, the J gene TRBJ2-3; 9 bases map to TRBD2. The CDR3 covers 13 residues. Looked up from germline, CDR1 is SGHNT and CDR2 is YYREEE (reference sequence). Germline trimming cut 6 bases from V and 4 bases from J; bases unmatched to any gene: 3. CDR3: CASTIAGADTQYF. CDR3 nucleotides: TGTGCCAGCACCATAGCGGGGGCAGATACGCAGTATTTT.

This clone was observed a single time. The J gene is TRBJ2-7, the V gene TRBV11-2, with 11 bases lining up with TRBD1. Unmatched junction bases numbered 6, after V lost 5 bases and J lost 3 bases. CDR1 is SGHAT, CDR2 FQNNGV, per germline. This CDR3 is built from 15 residues. The CDR3 nucleotides are TGTGCCAGCAGCCTTCGCGGGACAGGGGGCTACGAGCAGTACTTC. Residues: CASSLRGTGGYEQYF.

This clone was found a few times. V usage is TRBV2 and J usage is TRBJ2-5; 7 bases line up with TRBD2. Losses at the gene ends were 8 bases for V and 7 bases for J; bases not matched to a gene: 13. The CDR3 contains 14 residues. The germline V gene has CDR1 SNHLY and CDR2 FYNNEI. CDR3 sequence (DNA): TGTGCCAGCGGCGGGGGACCCGGGCTTGTGACCCAGTACTTC. It specifies CASGGGPGLVTQYF.

The J gene is TRBJ2-1, the V gene TRBV7-2; TRBD2 agrees at 8 bases. Looked up from germline, CDR1 is SGHTA and CDR2 is FQGNSA. Trimming took 4 bases from V and 3 from J; bases not matched to a gene: 5. The CDR3 loop spans 15 amino acids. CDR3 coding DNA: TGTGCCAGCAGCTCCACCGGGACTAGCTACAATGAGCAGTTCTTC. It translates to CASSSTGTSYNEQFF.

J is TRBJ2-7 and V is TRBV15, with D possibly matching TRBD1 (5 bases). Looked up from germline, CDR1 is LNHNV and CDR2 is YYDKDF (reference sequence). Trimming shortened V by 0 bases and J by 2 bases, and 8 bases separated the two germline ends. The CDR3 consists of 14 residues. CDR3 loop: CATSRDQGAYEQYF. In DNA form, the CDR3 reads TGTGCCACCAGCAGAGATCAGGGCGCCTACGAGCAGTACTTC.

This chain joins TRBV7-3 and TRBJ2-7; weak D call: TRBD1 (6 bases). Trimming took off 3 bases at V and 7 bases at J, with 16 bases between the two ends. The CDR3 runs to 14 residues. Per the germline V gene, CDR1 is SGHTA and CDR2 is FQGTGA. The CDR3 coding sequence is TGTGCCAGCAGCTTGGAGCCGATAACAGGGGAGCAGTACTTC. Translation: CASSLEPITGEQYF.

V and J are TRBV7-3 and TRBJ2-1; TRBD2 aligns across 9 bases. J gave up 9 bases and V 6 bases, and 9 bases lay outside the gene matches. Germline CDR1 and CDR2: SGHTA and FQGTGA. CDR3 length equals 14 residues. The CDR3 coding sequence is TGTGCCAGCAGTGTATCTAGCGGGGTTGGTGAGCAGTTCTTC. Its protein product is CASSVSSGVGEQFF.

The V call is TRBV6-6, the J call TRBJ1-2, with 10 bases lining up with TRBD1. CDR1 and CDR2 (germline): MNHNY, SVGAGI (reference sequence). The J segment lost 6 bases and the V segment lost 2 bases, leaving 3 bases of the junction unmatched. This CDR3 is 14 amino acids long. The CDR3 nucleotides read TGTGCCAGCAGTTACCCGGGACAGGGGAATGGCTACACCTTC. Amino acid sequence: CASSYPGQGNGYTF.